The sequence of this T cell receptor beta chain was determined in a study of early T cells in non-severe SARS-CoV-2 infection (dated by TCRdb to about 2021). With respect to the entire study: Because TCR sequencing relied on bulk RNA taken from unsorted whole blood, pairing of alpha and beta chains was not possible. Results and caveats for the whole study, not just this receptor: VDJdb matching was skewed toward anti-spike CD8 responses and likely underestimated virus-specific expansions by missing private and CD4 specificities.

This was a case-control study nested in a cohort of healthcare workers in London, UK, who had nasopharyngeal swab PCR tests and blood samples taken every week. Healthcare workers were recruited during the week of the UK lockdown, between 23 and 31 March 2020, and followed weekly for up to roughly 15 weeks. The method was 5' RACE. The listed sequencing device is NextSeq 500. To correct for sequencing error and PCR bias, the TCR library protocol tagged individual cDNA molecules with unique molecular identifiers. Sequencing covered both TCR alpha and beta chains, and within each sample the abundances of alpha and beta sequences were tightly co-correlated. As for the original processing: Decombinator V4 was used to annotate TCR sequences for V gene, J gene and CDR3. TCRs were defined as expanded if a significant change between any two time points was detected under a Poisson model with p below 0.0001. TCR abundances were normalised to the total number of TCRs sequenced per sample and were expressed as counts per million. MAIT TCRs were defined by TRAV1-2 paired with TRAJ12, TRAJ20 or TRAJ33, and iNKT TCRs by TRAV10 paired with TRAJ18. VDJdb, accessed 1 November 2021, was searched for CMV, EBV and SARS-CoV-2 annotated TCRs, excluding TCRs annotated for multiple antigens. TCRdb's own reprocessing of the public reads used fastp at Q25 and MiXCR and kept productive beta chains. Each CDR3 protein appears once, grouped with its most common genes and DNA. The V and J calls follow TCRdb's processing rather than the paper's. This sample lists about 60,000 distinct CDR3 sequences; roughly 12% were detected once. 2.9% of the sample is held by the ten biggest clonotypes.

Reading from cysteine to phenylalanine, the CDR3 counts 13 amino acids. Only the CDR3 region is kept as DNA, spanning 39 bases read in frame from base 1. CDR1 and CDR2, per the germline V gene (reference sequence), are MNHNY and SVGAGI. V sheds 5 bases and J sheds 4 bases, leaving 11 bases between their ends. This clonotype was seen repeatedly, ten times or more. Its antigen is unknown. No per-base quality is available; no much larger clone lies one base away. The sequence was obtained from an adult who was a healthcare worker with PCR-confirmed SARS-CoV-2 infection or an uninfected control (not recorded which). Rearrangement joined TRBV6-6 to TRBJ1-2; a confident D gene designation cannot be given. The sample here was whole blood, taken at baseline. The encoded CDR3 is CASSIDTFYGYTF. The DNA sequence follows: TGTGCCAGCAGTATAGATACCTTCTATGGCTACACCTTC.